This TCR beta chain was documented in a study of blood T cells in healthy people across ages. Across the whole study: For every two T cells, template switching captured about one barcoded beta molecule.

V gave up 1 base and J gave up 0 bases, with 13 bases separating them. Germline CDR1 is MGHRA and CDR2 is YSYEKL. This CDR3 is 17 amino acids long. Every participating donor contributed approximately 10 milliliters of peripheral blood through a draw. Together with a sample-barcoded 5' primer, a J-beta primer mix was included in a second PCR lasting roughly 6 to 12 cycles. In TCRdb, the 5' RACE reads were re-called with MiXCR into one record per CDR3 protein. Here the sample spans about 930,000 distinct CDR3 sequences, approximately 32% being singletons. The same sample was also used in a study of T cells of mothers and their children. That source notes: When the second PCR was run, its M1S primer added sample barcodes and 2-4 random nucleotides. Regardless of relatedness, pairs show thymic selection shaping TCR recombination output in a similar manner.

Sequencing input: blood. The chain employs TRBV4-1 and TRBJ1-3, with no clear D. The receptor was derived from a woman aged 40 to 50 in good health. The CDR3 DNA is TGCGCCAGCAGCCAAGGGTACGCATTCAGCTCTGGAAACACCATATATTTT. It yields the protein CASSQGYAFSSGNTIYF.